The text below deals with one T cell receptor beta chain. The antigen remains undetermined. The record originates from a study of T cell responses to AZD1222 COVID-19 vaccine. Sequenced by immunoSEQ multiplex PCR; TCRdb stores in-frame clones only, minus some. The sample includes approximately 110,000 clones, 80% to 90% seen only once; the top ten take about 1.2%. Per germline, CDR1 SGHTA and CDR2 FQGNSA. The CDR3 sequence is 15 residues long. With 0 bases clipped from V and 8 bases from J, the junction kept 2 bases outside the gene matches. The study, taken as a whole, reports: At study baseline, merely over 5 AZD1222 recipients were seropositive.

The sample here was peripheral blood, taken on day 0 of AZD1222 vaccination. The chain couples TRBV7-2 to TRBJ2-1; 12 nucleotides match TRBD2. The receptor was derived from an adult in good health. CDR3 sequence reads: CASSLAGLAGHEQFF. In DNA form, the CDR3 reads TGTGCCAGCAGCTTAGCGGGACTAGCGGGCCATGAGCAGTTCTTC.